The source of this T cell receptor (beta chain) is a study of cytomegalovirus exposure and HLA in healthy donors. Germline values: CDR1 SGHTA, CDR2 FQGNSA. This CDR3 has 17 residues. The J segment lost 4 bases and the V segment lost 3 bases, leaving 12 bases of the junction unmatched. Use of 60 Vbeta and 13 Jbeta primers characterized the PCR. Clones were sequenced by immunoSEQ multiplex PCR, and TCRdb holds only the in-frame ones, with some missing. This table has about 200,000 clones, approximately 82% appearing once. The source material was PBMCs. The clonotype was recovered from a male donor in good health and CMV-seronegative. V usage is TRBV7-2 and J usage is TRBJ1-1; the match to TRBD1 covers 9 bases. The CDR3 DNA follows: TGTGCCAGCAGCTTGAAACAGGGGGCGCTTGGGGTCACTGAAGCTTTCTTT. Its translation: CASSLKQGALGVTEAFF.